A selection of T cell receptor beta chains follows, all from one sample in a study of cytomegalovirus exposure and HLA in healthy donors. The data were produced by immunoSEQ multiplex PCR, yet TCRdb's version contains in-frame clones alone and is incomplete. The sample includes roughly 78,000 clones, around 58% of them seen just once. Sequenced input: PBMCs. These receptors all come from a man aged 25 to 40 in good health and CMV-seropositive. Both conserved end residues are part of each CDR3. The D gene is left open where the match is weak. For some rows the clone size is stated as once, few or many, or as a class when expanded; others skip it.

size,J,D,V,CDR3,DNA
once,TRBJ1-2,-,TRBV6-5,CASSRVPAKDGYTF,TGTGCCAGCAGCAGGGTCCCCGCTAAGGATGGCTACACCTTC
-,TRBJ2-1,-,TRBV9,CASSVESLPNEQFF,TGTGCCAGCAGCGTAGAATCCCTCCCCAATGAGCAGTTCTTC
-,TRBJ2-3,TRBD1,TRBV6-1,CASSATGDRGRGTQYF,TGTGCCAGCAGTGCTACTGGGGACAGGGGGCGAGGTACGCAGTATTTT
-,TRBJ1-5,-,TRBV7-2,CASSLEGRVDQPQHF,TGTGCCAGCAGCTTAGAGGGCAGGGTCGATCAGCCCCAGCATTTT
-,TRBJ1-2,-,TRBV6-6,CASRDHRVNYGYTF,TGTGCCAGCAGAGACCACAGGGTTAACTATGGCTACACCTTC
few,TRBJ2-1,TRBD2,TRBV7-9,CASSLSGGDWNEQFF,TGTGCCAGCAGCCTTAGCGGGGGGGACTGGAATGAGCAGTTCTTC
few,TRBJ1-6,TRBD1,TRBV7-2,CASSLMSGQLNSPLHF,TGTGCCAGCAGCTTAATGTCGGGACAGCTTAATTCACCCCTCCACTTT
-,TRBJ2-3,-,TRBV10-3,CAISSGARGTDTQYF,TGTGCCATCAGTTCGGGAGCCCGGGGTACAGATACGCAGTATTTT
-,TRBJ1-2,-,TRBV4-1,CASSQDLAQGSNYGYTF,TGCGCCAGCAGCCAAGATCTTGCGCAGGGAAGTAACTATGGCTACACCTTC
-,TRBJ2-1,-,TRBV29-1,CSVELGIYNEQFF,TGCAGCGTTGAACTCGGGATCTACAATGAGCAGTTCTTC
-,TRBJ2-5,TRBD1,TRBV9,CASSPRTGTQETQYF,TGTGCCAGCAGCCCTCGGACAGGCACCCAAGAGACCCAGTACTTC
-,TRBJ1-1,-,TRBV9,CASSADSGNTEAFF,TGTGCCAGCAGCGCGGACAGTGGGAACACTGAAGCTTTCTTT
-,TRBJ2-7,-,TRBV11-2,CASSPQRAPGEQYF,TGTGCCAGCAGCCCACAGAGGGCCCCAGGCGAGCAGTACTTC